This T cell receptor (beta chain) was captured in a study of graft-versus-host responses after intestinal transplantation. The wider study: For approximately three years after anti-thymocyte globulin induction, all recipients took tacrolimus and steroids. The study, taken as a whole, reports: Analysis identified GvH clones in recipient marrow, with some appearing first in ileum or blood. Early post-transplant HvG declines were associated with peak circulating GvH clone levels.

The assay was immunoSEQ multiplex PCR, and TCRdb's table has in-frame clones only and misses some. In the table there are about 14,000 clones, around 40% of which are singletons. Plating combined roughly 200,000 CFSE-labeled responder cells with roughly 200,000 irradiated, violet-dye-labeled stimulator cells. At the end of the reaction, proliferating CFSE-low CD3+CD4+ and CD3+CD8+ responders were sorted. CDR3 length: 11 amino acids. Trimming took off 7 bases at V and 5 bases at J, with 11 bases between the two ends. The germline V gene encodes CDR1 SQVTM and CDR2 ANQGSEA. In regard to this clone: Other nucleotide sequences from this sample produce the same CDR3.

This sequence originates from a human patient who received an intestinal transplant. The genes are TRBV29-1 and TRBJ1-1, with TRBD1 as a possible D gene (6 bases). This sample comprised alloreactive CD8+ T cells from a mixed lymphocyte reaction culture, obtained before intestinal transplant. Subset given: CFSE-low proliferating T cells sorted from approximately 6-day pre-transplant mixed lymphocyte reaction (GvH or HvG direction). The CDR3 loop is CSATGFTEAFF. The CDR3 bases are TGCAGCGCCACAGGGTTTACTGAAGCTTTCTTT.